The clone carrying this TCR beta chain appeared many times. Its antigen is as yet unknown. The sample comes from a study of T cells in Graves' hyperthyroidism and ophthalmopathy. Whole-study results and caveats: Clonotypes that were expanded in thyroid above 0.001 mostly appeared in blood too.

There were TCR beta CDR3 regions amplified from RNA transcripts. With the HTBI primer set, the TCR CDR3 went through a first round of RT-PCR. One entry per CDR3 protein results from TCRdb running MiXCR on the multiplex PCR reads. Of 550,000 to 600,000 distinct CDR3 sequences listed, about 43% were seen once; the top ten hold 19%. Germline V gene data show CDR1 as MNHNS and CDR2 as SASEGT. Trimming pared 3 bases from V and 3 bases from J, leaving 15 bases between. This CDR3 comprises 16 residues. What was sequenced was peripheral blood or thyroid tissue (not recorded which). The chain employs TRBV6-1 and TRBJ1-5; D gene uncertain. This sequence was found in an adult woman with Graves' disease, either hyperthyroidism or ophthalmopathy (not recorded which). CDR3 nucleotide sequence: TGTGCCAGCAGTGACGGAACCCTCGCCTTCAATCAGCCCCAGCATTTT. Amino acids: CASSDGTLAFNQPQHF.